The entry that follows covers one TCR beta chain sequence. The data stem from a study of regulatory and conventional T cells in RAG deficiency. The CDR3 has 13 amino acids. V was pared by 6 bases and J by 5 bases, with 5 bases of the junction left unmatched. CDR1 and CDR2 from the germline V gene are WSHSY and SAAADI. Sequencing used immunoSEQ multiplex PCR; TCRdb keeps in-frame clones, though not all of them. Of over 8,500 clones listed, more than 80% are singletons. Genomic DNA came from blood regulatory T cells gated CD4+ CD25-high CD127-low. The same sample was also used in a study of regulatory T cells. From that paper: Amplification used 52 TRBV primers and 13 TRBJ primers.

Source material: Tregs sorted from blood. The sequence derives from a human donor in good health. This chain links TRBV10-2 with TRBJ1-1; 8 nucleotides agree with TRBD1. The DNA of the CDR3 is TGCGCCAGCAGGTTCACAGGGGGAACTGAAGCTTTCTTT. This codes for CASRFTGGTEAFF.